This T cell receptor (beta chain) was sequenced during a study of TIL therapy for anti-PD-1-resistant metastatic lung cancer. CDR1 is SGHRS and CDR2 is YFSETQ in the germline V gene. The CDR3 extends over 13 amino acids. Noted time point: pre-treatment sample, taken before nivolumab and TIL therapy. The immunoSEQ assay was v3. Survey-level samples got roughly 1.9 million read pairs; deep-level samples got about 5-6 million. The repertoire was sequenced with immunoSEQ multiplex PCR; TCRdb's copy has only in-frame clones and lacks some. This sample yields more than 45,000 clones, of which around 87% are seen a single time; approximately 2.4% belongs to the top ten.

The sequenced sample was blood, obtained at baseline. The rearrangement uses TRBV5-1 and TRBJ2-1; 10 nucleotides line up with TRBD2. The origin of this receptor is a person aged 25-80 years with non-small cell lung cancer. This CDR3 is CATRTSGNNEQFF. The CDR3, as DNA: TGCGCTACCAGGACTAGCGGAAACAATGAGCAGTTCTTC.